These 23 T cell receptor beta chains were all obtained from the same sample, sequenced in a study of cytomegalovirus exposure and HLA in healthy donors. The primer mix had 60 Vbeta and 13 Jbeta primers. The protocol was immunoSEQ multiplex PCR, while the TCRdb copy is restricted to in-frame clones and leaves out a portion. This table has 150,000 or so clones, 70% to 80% appearing once. The sequencing sample was made of PBMCs. All receptors derive from a man between 18 and 29 years old in good health and CMV-seropositive.

This chain uses TRBV7-9 with TRBJ2-3, with a possible D match to TRBD1 (5 bases). The CDR3 length is 17 residues. The V gene's germline CDR1 is SEHNR and CDR2 FQNEAQ (reference sequence). Trimming took 1 base from V and 2 from J, leaving 16 bases between them. The CDR3 DNA sequence: TGTGCCAGCAGCTTAGTTGGGGCGGTTATCATCACAGATACGCAGTATTTT. Its protein is CASSLVGAVIITDTQYF.

In its sample, this clone was seen a few times. The chain couples TRBV4-3 to TRBJ1-1, with D unresolved. The ends were cut back, 4 bases at V and 6 bases at J, with 12 bases in the middle. The CDR3 loop spans 13 amino acids. Germline loops: CDR1 LGHNA, CDR2 YSLEER. The CDR3 DNA reads TGCGCCAGCAGCCCTCAACCACGGGCTGAAGCTTTCTTT. This encodes CASSPQPRAEAFF.

This clone came up a few times. The chain combines TRBV7-9 with TRBJ2-1; unclear D gene. Trimming stripped 5 bases from V and 9 bases from J, with 14 bases between. Germline-derived CDR1 and CDR2 are SEHNR and FQNEAQ (reference sequence). This CDR3 region has 13 residues. CDR3 sequence (DNA): TGTGCCAGCAGCCCCTTCACGGTGGTTGAGCAGTTCTTC. Translating gives CASSPFTVVEQFF.

The chain has TRBV11-2 and TRBJ2-7, with a tentative D call TRBD2 (6 bases). The CDR3 runs to 15 residues. With 4 bases removed from V and 2 bases from J, the gap between germline ends came to 15 bases. Germline V CDR1 and CDR2: SGHAT, FQNNGV. CDR3 sequence: CASSSRTREPYEQYF. DNA of the CDR3: TGTGCCAGCAGCTCACGGACGCGGGAACCCTACGAGCAGTACTTC.

This clone was counted a few times. The chain joins TRBV6-1 to TRBJ1-1; TRBD1 is a possible D gene (5 bases). The CDR3 consists of 15 residues. Germline-derived CDR1 and CDR2 are MNHNS and SASEGT. V was shortened by 7 bases and J by 1 base, with 16 bases between the two germline ends. The CDR3 is CASISLGLGNTEAFF. CDR3 in DNA: TGTGCCAGCATAAGTCTGGGGCTGGGGAACACTGAAGCTTTCTTT.

This clone was seen only a few times. The chain joins TRBV10-1 to TRBJ1-6; tentatively, D is TRBD1 (6 bases). Germline CDR1 is WNHNN and CDR2 is SYGVQD (reference sequence). The V end was cut by 0 bases, the J end by 10 bases, with 10 bases between. The CDR3 runs to 14 residues. The CDR3 DNA follows: TGCGCCAGCAGTGAGTCGGGGGCTGGATCACCCCTCCACTTT. Translated, it gives CASSESGAGSPLHF.

J is TRBJ1-1 and V is TRBV2; D unresolved. In germline, CDR1 is SNHLY, CDR2 FYNNEI. This CDR3 has 14 amino acids. The V gene lost 5 bases and the J gene lost 1 base, with 11 bases spanning the gap. CDR3 protein: CASSQTGKNTEAFF. CDR3 in DNA: TGTGCCAGCAGTCAGACCGGGAAGAACACTGAAGCTTTCTTT.

V gene TRBV29-1 combines with J gene TRBJ2-4; D is possibly TRBD1 (6 bases). Germline loops: CDR1 SQVTM, CDR2 ANQGSEA. The V and J ends lost 7 bases and 3 bases respectively, with 13 bases between them. CDR3 length: 13 residues. CDR3 amino acids: CSATDSLKNIQYF. CDR3 nucleotide sequence: TGCAGCGCAACGGACAGCCTCAAAAACATTCAGTACTTC.

This chain connects TRBV6-1 to TRBJ2-5; a possible D gene is TRBD1 (6 bases). The CDR3 runs 11 residues. V was cut by 7 bases and J by 4 bases, with 7 bases left in between. Germline values: CDR1 MNHNS, CDR2 SASEGT. The CDR3 protein is CASTRGETQYF. The DNA for the CDR3 is TGTGCCAGCACCAGGGGAGAGACCCAGTACTTC.

This chain uses TRBV25-1 with TRBJ1-2, with 8 bases that match TRBD1. V lost 3 bases, J lost 6 bases, and 9 bases stayed unmatched. Germline V gene lookup returns CDR1 MGHDK and CDR2 SYGVNS. The CDR3 consists of 15 residues. In DNA, the CDR3 is TGTGCCAGCAGTGACCTGAGACAGGGGAGGAATGGCTACACCTTC. Translated: CASSDLRQGRNGYTF.

The chain uses TRBV27 and TRBJ1-1, with D perhaps matching TRBD1 (5 bases). Germline V gene data show CDR1 as MNHEY and CDR2 as SMNVEV (reference sequence). V shed 5 bases and J shed 5 bases, with 15 bases lying between them. The CDR3 consists of 14 residues. The CDR3 DNA reads as TGTGCCAGCAGTAGAGGGGACTTTTTAACTGAAGCTTTCTTT. Translated: CASSRGDFLTEAFF.

V and J are TRBV10-1 and TRBJ2-5; 7 bases are shared with TRBD1. The CDR3 contains 14 residues. Trimming at V came to 2 bases and at J to 5 bases, leaving 5 bases not matched to a gene. Germline V gene data show CDR1 as WNHNN and CDR2 as SYGVQD (reference sequence). CDR3 sequence: CASSERTGRETQYF. CDR3 coding DNA: TGCGCCAGCAGTGAGCGGACAGGCCGGGAGACCCAGTACTTC.

This sequence joins TRBV7-9 and TRBJ2-3, with TRBD2 as a possible D gene (5 bases). The CDR3 contains 16 residues. V was trimmed by 6 bases and J by 0 bases, leaving 16 bases between them. Germline lookup yields CDR1 SEHNR and CDR2 FQNEAQ (reference sequence). The CDR3 loop reads CASSSPVEGSTDTQYF. CDR3 coding DNA: TGTGCCAGCAGTTCCCCAGTAGAGGGCAGCACAGATACGCAGTATTTT.

This clone came up a few times. The genes are TRBV7-8 and TRBJ2-7; TRBD2 agrees at 11 bases. The CDR3 length is 14 residues. V shed 5 bases and J 2 bases; nucleotides not matched to a gene: 2. Per the germline V gene, CDR1 is SGHVS and CDR2 is FQNEAQ. In DNA, the CDR3 is TGTGCCAGCAGCGAGGGACTAGCGGCCTACGAGCAGTACTTC. Amino acids: CASSEGLAAYEQYF.

This clone was seen a handful of times. This chain joins TRBV19 and TRBJ1-1, with TRBD1 identical over 7 bases. V was clipped by 11 bases and J by 12 bases; unmatched bases: 12. CDR1 and CDR2 (germline): LNHDA, SQIVND (reference sequence). CDR3 length: 11 residues. CDR3 sequence reads: CAGGKQGRTFF. In nucleotides, the CDR3 is TGTGCCGGAGGGAAACAGGGGAGGACTTTCTTT.

V and J are TRBV7-6 and TRBJ1-1; unclear D gene. V lost 3 bases and J 1 base, leaving 6 bases between the germline ends. Germline V CDR1 and CDR2: SGHVS, FNYEAQ. The CDR3 is made up of 13 amino acids. DNA for the CDR3: TGTGCCAGCAGCTTGTCCAGGAACACTGAAGCTTTCTTT. Amino acids: CASSLSRNTEAFF.

The CDR3 DNA reads as TGTGCCAGCAGCTTGGATGCCGGGGCTGAAGCTTTCTTT. Translated: CASSLDAGAEAFF. This rearrangement joins TRBV5-4 to TRBJ1-1; D is unresolved. The germline V and J ends were trimmed by 0 bases and 6 bases, with 9 bases remaining between them. This CDR3 is built from 13 residues. Germline V gives CDR1 SGHNT, CDR2 YYREEE (reference sequence).

The gene calls are TRBV10-3 and TRBJ1-1, with unresolved D. V was trimmed by 3 bases and J by 0 bases, leaving 11 bases between them. Per the germline V gene, CDR1 is ENHRY and CDR2 is SYGVKD. The CDR3 extends over 15 amino acids. CDR3 sequence reads: CAISDSATMNTEAFF. Written as DNA, the CDR3 is TGTGCCATCAGTGACAGCGCGACCATGAACACTGAAGCTTTCTTT.

This chain links TRBV30 with TRBJ2-5; 7 bases are shared with TRBD1. This CDR3 contains 15 residues. Looked up from germline, CDR1 is GTSNPN and CDR2 is SVGIG (reference sequence). The V and J ends lost 5 bases and 1 base, in that order; junction bases with no gene match: 10. In nucleotides, the CDR3 is TGTGCCTGGGAGACCCTACAGGGGTTCCAAGAGACCCAGTACTTC. Translated, it gives CAWETLQGFQETQYF.

This clone was counted between two and nine times. V gene TRBV15 combines with J gene TRBJ2-5; D ambiguous. The tail of the sequence fits TRBJ2-7 better, so the J call may be wrong. Germline lookup yields CDR1 LNHNV and CDR2 YYDKDF (reference sequence). The CDR3 length is 12 residues. This CDR3 is CATLSERYEQYF. The CDR3 coding sequence is TGTGCCACCTTGAGCGAACGGTACGAGCAGTACTTC.

The chain links TRBV10-1 to TRBJ1-2; D call uncertain. The CDR3 sequence is 12 residues long. Trimming pared 9 bases from V and 3 bases from J, leaving 11 bases between. Per the germline V gene, CDR1 is WNHNN and CDR2 is SYGVQD (reference sequence). CDR3 region: CASGDGDYGYTF. The CDR3 coding sequence is TGCGCCAGTGGAGACGGTGACTATGGCTACACCTTC.

This clone was seen more than once but under ten times. V gene TRBV19 combines with J gene TRBJ1-5; TRBD1 aligns across 8 bases. From germline, CDR1 is LNHDA and CDR2 SQIVND (reference sequence). With V trimmed by 7 bases and J by 0 bases, 14 bases remained unmatched. This CDR3 comprises 18 residues. CDR3 amino acids: CASNQDREFLLSNQPQHF. DNA for the CDR3: TGTGCCAGTAACCAGGACAGGGAATTTCTCCTTAGCAATCAGCCCCAGCATTTT.

Only a few counts were recorded for this clone. V and J are TRBV6-5 and TRBJ1-5; the D is unclear. V lost 7 bases and J lost 0, with 7 bases in between. Germline V CDR1 and CDR2: MNHEY, SVGAGI. The CDR3 has 13 amino acids. The CDR3 DNA is TGTGCCAGCACGGTTTATAGCAATCAGCCCCAGCATTTT. This codes for CASTVYSNQPQHF.